This TCR beta chain derives from a study of T cell responses to AZD1222 COVID-19 vaccine. The V and J ends lost 4 bases and 5 bases, in that order; junction bases with no gene match: 5. The germline V gene encodes CDR1 SGHRS and CDR2 YFSETQ. This CDR3 comprises 15 residues. As to this clone: Its antigen is still unknown.

Findings and limits, study-wide: The study sampled repertoires only after the peak T cell response. Donors skewed white British and female; clonal diversity was possibly underestimated.

The repertoire was sequenced with immunoSEQ multiplex PCR; TCRdb's copy has only in-frame clones and lacks some. There are some 50,000 clones in the sample; approximately 88% occur only once, and around 27% lies in the top ten. Here the sequenced sample was peripheral blood, taken on day 0 of AZD1222 vaccination. The source is an adult in good health. This sequence joins TRBV5-1 and TRBJ2-1; TRBD1 aligns across 11 bases. The CDR3 reads CASSLRDRGNNEQFF. As DNA, the CDR3 is TGCGCCAGCAGCCTTCGGGACAGGGGGAACAATGAGCAGTTCTTC.